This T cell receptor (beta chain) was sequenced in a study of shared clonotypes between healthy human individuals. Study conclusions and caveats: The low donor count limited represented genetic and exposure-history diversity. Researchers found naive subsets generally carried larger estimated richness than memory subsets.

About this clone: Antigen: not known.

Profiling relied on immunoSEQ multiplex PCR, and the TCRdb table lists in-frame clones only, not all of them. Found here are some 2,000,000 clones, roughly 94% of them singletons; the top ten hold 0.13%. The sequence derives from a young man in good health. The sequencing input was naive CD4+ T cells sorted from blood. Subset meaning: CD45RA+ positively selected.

The CDR3: CASSPQDRVYGYTF. CDR3 nucleotides: TGTGCCAGCTCACCACAGGACAGGGTCTATGGCTACACCTTC. The V call is TRBV18, the J call TRBJ1-2; TRBD1 aligns across 8 bases. Germline CDR1 KGHSH, CDR2 LQKENI. Trimming at V came to 1 base and at J to 4 bases, leaving 2 bases not matched to a gene. This CDR3 is built from 14 residues.